This T cell receptor beta chain was documented in a study of OX40 agonist ivuxolimab in advanced cancers. Study as a whole: Dose-escalation patients were diagnosed with hepatocellular carcinoma, melanoma, renal cell cancer or head and neck cancer. Three patients showed partial responses: one hepatocellular carcinoma and two cutaneous melanoma cases.

This clone is a singleton in its sample. TCRdb's table, derived via immunoSEQ multiplex PCR, lists solely in-frame clones and lacks some. The sample records 40,000 or so clones, about 82% being singletons. The origin of this receptor is an adult with an advanced solid tumor such as melanoma, head and neck, liver or kidney cancer. Sequencing used CD4+ or CD8+ T cells sorted from blood, obtained in a trial of the OX40 agonist ivuxolimab.

CDR3 amino acids: CASSPPGAAGNTIYF. The CDR3 DNA reads as TGTGCCAGCAGCCCCCCGGGGGCGGCAGGAAACACCATATATTTT. V gene TRBV11-3 combines with J gene TRBJ1-3, with TRBD1 as a possible D gene (6 bases). The CDR3 sequence is 15 residues long. V was pared by 5 bases and J by 4 bases, with 15 bases between. Germline values: CDR1 SGHNT, CDR2 YENEEA. The full variable domain, in which reference TRBV11-3 and TRBJ1-3 provide the parts outside the CDR3, is EAGVVQSPRYKIIEKKQPVAFWCNPISGHNTLYWYLQNLGQGPELLIRYENEEAVDDSQLPKDRFSAERLKGVDSTLKIQPAELGDSAVYLCASSPPGAAGNTIYFGEGSWLTVV.